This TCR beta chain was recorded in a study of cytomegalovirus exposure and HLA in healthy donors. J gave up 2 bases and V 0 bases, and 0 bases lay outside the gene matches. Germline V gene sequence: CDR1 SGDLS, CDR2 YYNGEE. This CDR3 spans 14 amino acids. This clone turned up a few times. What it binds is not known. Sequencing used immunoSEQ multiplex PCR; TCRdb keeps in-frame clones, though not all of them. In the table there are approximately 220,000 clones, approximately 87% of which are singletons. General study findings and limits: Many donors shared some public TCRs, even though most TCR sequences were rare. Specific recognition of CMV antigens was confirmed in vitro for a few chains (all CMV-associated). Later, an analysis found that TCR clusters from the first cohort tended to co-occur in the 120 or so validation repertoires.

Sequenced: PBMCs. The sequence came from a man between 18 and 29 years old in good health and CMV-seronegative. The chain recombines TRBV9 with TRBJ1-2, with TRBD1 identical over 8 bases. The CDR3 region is CASSVAGGNYGYTF. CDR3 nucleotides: TGTGCCAGCAGCGTAGCAGGGGGCAACTATGGCTACACCTTC.